This TCR beta chain was recovered during a study of T cells after yellow fever vaccination. Looking at the study overall: Where fractions had low cell numbers, libraries were prepared from them with the SMART-Seq v4 Ultra Low Input RNA kit. Study-wide results and limits: Reappearance after the booster was seen for most primary-vaccination clones, at more than 95% CD4 and 80% to 90% CD8. Abundant clonotypes (contaminants from the bulk population) could be present in FACS-sorted repertoires.

This clonotype came up a few times. Its antigen is not known. Germline lookup yields CDR1 SNHLY and CDR2 FYNNEI. V lost 8 bases and J 4 bases, leaving 14 bases between the germline ends. This CDR3 region has 14 residues. TCR cDNA, made by 5'RACE template switching, carried an added universal primer site and UMIs. MiXCR, run by TCRdb on the 5' RACE reads, gives a single entry per CDR3 protein. Of 200,000 to 250,000 distinct CDR3 sequences detected, more than 3% appear once; the ten largest clones hold less than 3.5%. The sequencing used CD4+ T cells sorted from PBMCs, collected 10 days after the yellow fever booster vaccination. This receptor was identified in a man between 18 and 29 years old who received the YFV17D yellow fever vaccine. V usage is TRBV2 and J usage is TRBJ2-2; D possibly corresponds to TRBD1 (5 bases). The CDR3 region is CASLSSGLTGELFF. For the CDR3, the DNA is TGTGCCAGCTTGAGTTCAGGGCTCACCGGGGAGCTGTTTTTT.